This T cell receptor (beta chain) was found in a study of blood T cell repertoires in COVID-19. Study summary: The samples span acute and convalescent COVID-19 from the United States, Italy and Spain.

How the authors handled the data: Amplification with reference gene primers provided the estimates of nucleated cell counts. Sequencing used immunoSEQ multiplex PCR; TCRdb keeps in-frame clones, though not all of them. The DNA was the basis for D and trimming; V, J and clone size are from that table. The table lists 84,000 or so clones, approximately 90% of them singletons. V lost 2 bases and J 6 bases, leaving 8 bases between the germline ends. CDR3 length: 13 residues. Per germline, CDR1 WSHSY and CDR2 SAAADI. This sequence joins TRBV10-2 and TRBJ1-5, with D tentatively TRBD1 (5 bases). Material for sequencing was peripheral blood. The clonotype was recovered from a man aged 60 to 75 with acute or convalescent COVID-19. CDR3 sequence (DNA): TGCGCCAGCAGTGAGGGGGCTGTTCAGCCCCAGCATTTT. Its translation is CASSEGAVQPQHF.